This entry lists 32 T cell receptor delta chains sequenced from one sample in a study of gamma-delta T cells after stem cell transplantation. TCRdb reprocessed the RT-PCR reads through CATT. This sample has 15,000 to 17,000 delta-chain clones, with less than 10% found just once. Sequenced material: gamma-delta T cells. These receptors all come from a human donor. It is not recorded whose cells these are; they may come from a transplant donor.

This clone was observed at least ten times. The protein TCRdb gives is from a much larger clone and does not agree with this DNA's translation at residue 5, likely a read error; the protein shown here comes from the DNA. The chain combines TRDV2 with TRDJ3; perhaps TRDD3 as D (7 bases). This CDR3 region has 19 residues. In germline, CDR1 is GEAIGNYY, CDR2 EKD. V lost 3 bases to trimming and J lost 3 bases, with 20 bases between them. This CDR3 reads CACDAVGDRNNWDTRQMFF. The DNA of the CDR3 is TGTGCCTGTGACGCCGTTGGGGATAGAAATAACTGGGACACCCGACAGATGTTTTTC.

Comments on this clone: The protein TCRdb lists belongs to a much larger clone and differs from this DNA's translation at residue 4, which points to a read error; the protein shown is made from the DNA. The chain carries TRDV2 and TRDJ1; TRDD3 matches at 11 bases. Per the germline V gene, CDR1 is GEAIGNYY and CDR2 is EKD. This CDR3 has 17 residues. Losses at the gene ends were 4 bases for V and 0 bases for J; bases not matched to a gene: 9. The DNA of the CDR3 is TGTGCCTGTGAGGGCCTGGGGGATACTAGGGACACCGATAAACTCATCTTT. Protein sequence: CACEGLGDTRDTDKLIF.

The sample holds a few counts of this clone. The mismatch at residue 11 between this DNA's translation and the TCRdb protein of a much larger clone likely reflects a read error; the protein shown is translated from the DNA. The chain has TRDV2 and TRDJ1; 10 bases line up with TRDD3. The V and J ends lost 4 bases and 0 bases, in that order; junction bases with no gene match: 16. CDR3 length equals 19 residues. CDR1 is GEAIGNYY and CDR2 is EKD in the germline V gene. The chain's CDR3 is CACETGRGDTLRYTDKLIF. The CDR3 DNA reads TGTGCCTGTGAAACTGGAAGGGGGGATACGCTGAGGTACACCGATAAACTCATCTTT.

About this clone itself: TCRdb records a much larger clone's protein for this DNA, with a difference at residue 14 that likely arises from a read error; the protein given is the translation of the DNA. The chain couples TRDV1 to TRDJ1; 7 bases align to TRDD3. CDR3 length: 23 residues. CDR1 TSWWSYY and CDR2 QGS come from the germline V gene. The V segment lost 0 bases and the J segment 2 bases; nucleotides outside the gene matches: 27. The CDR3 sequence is CALGELEFYGGFPTSWGTDKLIF. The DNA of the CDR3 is TGTGCTCTTGGGGAACTAGAGTTTTACGGAGGCTTCCCTACCAGCTGGGGGACCGATAAACTCATCTTT.

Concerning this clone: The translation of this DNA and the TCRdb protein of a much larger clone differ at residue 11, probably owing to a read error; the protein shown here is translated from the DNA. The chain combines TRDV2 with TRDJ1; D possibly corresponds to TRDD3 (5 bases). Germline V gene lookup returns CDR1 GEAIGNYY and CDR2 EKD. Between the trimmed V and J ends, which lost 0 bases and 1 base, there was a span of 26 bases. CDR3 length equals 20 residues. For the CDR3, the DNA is TGTGCCTGTGACACCGTCACTTCACCCGTACGGGGGGCCGTCACCGATAAACTCATCTTT. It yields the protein CACDTVTSPVRGAVTDKLIF.

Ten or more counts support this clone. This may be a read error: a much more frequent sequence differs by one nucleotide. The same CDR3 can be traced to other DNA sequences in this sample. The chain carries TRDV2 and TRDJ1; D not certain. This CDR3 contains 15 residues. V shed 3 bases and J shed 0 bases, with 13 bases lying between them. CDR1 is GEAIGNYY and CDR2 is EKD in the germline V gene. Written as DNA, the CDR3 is TGTGCCTGTGACCCGGGTTCTACTAACACCGATAAACTCATCTTT. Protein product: CACDPGSTNTDKLIF.

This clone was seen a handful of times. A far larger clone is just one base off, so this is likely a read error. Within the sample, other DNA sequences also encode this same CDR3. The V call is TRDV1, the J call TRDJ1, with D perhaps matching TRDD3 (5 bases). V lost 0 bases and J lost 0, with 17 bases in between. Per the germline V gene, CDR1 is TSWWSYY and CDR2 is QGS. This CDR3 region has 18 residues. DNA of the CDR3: TGTGCTCTTGGGGAACTAGAGACTGGAGGACCGTACACCGATAAACTCATCTTT. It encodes CALGELETGGPYTDKLIF.

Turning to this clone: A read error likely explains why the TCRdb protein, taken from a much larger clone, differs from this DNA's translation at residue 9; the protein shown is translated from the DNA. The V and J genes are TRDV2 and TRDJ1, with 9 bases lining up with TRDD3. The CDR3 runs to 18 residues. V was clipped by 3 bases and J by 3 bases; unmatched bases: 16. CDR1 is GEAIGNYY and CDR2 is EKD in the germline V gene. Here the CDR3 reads CACDPVLGETTDADKLIF. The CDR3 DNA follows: TGTGCCTGTGACCCTGTACTGGGGGAAACCACGGACGCCGATAAACTCATCTTT.

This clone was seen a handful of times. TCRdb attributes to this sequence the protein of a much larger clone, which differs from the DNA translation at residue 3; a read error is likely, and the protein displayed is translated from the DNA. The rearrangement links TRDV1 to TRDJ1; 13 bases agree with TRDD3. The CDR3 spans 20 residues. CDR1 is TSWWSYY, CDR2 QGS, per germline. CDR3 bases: TGTGCTCCTGGGGAACTTCGGTTACTGGGGGATACGAGGGACACCGATAAACTCATCTTT. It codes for CAPGELRLLGDTRDTDKLIF.

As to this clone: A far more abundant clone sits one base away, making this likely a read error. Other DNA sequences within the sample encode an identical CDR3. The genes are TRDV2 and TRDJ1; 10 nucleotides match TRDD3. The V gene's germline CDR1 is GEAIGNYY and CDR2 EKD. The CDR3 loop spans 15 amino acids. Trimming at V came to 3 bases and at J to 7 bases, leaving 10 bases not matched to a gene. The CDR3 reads CACDPILGDARKLIF. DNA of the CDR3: TGTGCCTGTGACCCTATACTGGGGGATGCCCGTAAACTCATCTTT.

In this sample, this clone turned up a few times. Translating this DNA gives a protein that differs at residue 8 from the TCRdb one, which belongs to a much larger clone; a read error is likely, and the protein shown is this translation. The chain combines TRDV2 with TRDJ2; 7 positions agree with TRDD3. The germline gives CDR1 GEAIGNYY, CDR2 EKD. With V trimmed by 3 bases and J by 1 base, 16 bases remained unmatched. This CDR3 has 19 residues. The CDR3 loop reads CACDRIPARGMDLTAQLFF. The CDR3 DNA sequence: TGTGCCTGTGACCGCATTCCTGCCCGGGGGATGGATTTGACAGCACAACTCTTCTTT.

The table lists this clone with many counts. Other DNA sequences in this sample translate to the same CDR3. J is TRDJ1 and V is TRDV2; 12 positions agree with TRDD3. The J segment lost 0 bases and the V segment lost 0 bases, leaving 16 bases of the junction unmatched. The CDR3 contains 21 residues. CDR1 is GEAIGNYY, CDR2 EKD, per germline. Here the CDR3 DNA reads TGTGCCTGTGACACCGTCACTGGGGGATACAACGTGACTTCTTACACCGATAAACTCATCTTT. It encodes CACDTVTGGYNVTSYTDKLIF.

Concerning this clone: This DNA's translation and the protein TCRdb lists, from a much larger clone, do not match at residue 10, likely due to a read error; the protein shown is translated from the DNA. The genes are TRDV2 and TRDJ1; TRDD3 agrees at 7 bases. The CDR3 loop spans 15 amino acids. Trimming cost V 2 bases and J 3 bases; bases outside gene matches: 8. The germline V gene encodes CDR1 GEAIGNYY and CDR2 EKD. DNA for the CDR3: TGTGCCTGTGACAGACTCACTGGGGTTGCCGATAAACTCATCTTT. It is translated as CACDRLTGVADKLIF.

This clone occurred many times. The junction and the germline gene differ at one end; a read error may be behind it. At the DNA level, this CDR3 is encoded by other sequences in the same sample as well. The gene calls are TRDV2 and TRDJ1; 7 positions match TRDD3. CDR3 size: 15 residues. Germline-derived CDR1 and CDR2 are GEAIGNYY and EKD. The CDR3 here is CACDTVLGKVDNLIF. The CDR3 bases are TGTGCCTGTGACACCGTACTGGGGAAAGTGGATAACCTCATCTTT.

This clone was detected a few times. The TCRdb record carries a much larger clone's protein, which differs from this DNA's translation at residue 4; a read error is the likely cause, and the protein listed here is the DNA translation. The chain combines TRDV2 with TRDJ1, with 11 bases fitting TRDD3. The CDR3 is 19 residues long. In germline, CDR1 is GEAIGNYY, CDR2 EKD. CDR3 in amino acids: CACGTVRVLGDRGTDKLIF. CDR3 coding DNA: TGTGCCTGTGGCACCGTCCGCGTACTGGGGGATAGAGGCACCGATAAACTCATCTTT.

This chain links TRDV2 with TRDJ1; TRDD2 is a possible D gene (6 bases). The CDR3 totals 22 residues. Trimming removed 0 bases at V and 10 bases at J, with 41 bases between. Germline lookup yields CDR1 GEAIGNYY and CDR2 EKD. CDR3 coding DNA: TGTGCCTGTGACACCGTTTCCTTCCCTGTGGTACTCACCGACCGCCTCACCTATACACTCATCTTT. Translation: CACDTVSFPVVLTDRLTYTLIF.

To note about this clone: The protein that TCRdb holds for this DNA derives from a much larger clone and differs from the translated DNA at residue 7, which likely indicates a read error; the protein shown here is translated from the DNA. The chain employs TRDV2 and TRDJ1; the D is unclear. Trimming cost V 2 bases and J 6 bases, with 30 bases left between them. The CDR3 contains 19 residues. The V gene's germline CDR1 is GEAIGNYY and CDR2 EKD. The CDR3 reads CACDKGVQTDADPAHKLIF. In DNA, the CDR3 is TGTGCCTGTGACAAAGGTGTTCAGACGGACGCCGATCCCGCCCATAAACTCATCTTT.

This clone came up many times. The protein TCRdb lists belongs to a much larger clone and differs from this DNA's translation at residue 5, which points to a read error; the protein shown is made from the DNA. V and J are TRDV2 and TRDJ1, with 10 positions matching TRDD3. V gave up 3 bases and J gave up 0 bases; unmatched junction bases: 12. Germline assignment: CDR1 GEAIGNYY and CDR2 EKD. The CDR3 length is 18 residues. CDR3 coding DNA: TGTGCCTGTGACGGAGGGGGGGATACGCGATCTTACACCGATAAACTCATCTTT. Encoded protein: CACDGGGDTRSYTDKLIF.

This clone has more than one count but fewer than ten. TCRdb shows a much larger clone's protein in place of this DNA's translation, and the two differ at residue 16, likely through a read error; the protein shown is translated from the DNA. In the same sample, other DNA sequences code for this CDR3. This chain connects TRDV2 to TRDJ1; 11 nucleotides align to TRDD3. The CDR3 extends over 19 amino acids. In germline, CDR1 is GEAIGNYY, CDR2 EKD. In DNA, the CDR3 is TGTGCCTGTGACCCCCTAAAGGTGGGGGATACGACACTACCAGATAACCTCATCTTT. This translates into CACDPLKVGDTTLPDNLIF.

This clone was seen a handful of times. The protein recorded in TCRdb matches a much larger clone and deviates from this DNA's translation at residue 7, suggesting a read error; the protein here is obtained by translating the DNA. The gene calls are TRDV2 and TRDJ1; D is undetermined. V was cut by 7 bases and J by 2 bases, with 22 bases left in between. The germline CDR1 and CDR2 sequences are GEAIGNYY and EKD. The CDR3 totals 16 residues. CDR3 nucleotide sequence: TGTGCCTGCGACGTAATGGTGGAAACAGCGACCGATAAACTCATCTTT. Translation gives CACDVMVETATDKLIF.

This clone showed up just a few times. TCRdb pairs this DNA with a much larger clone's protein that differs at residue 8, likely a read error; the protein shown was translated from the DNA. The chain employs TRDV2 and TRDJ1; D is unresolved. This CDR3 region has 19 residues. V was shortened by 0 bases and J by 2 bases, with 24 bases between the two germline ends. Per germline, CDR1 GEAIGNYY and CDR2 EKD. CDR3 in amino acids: CACDTVPPGPVVGTDKLIF. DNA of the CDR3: TGTGCCTGTGACACCGTCCCCCCAGGGCCAGTGGTGGGTACCGATAAACTCATCTTT.

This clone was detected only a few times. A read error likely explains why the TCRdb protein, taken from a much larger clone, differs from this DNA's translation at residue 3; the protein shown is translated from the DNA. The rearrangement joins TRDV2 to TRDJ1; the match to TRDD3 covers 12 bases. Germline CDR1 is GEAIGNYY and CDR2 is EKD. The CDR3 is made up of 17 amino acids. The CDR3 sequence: CARDTVTGGYSTDKLIF. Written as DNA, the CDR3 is TGTGCCCGTGACACCGTTACTGGGGGATACTCGACCGATAAACTCATCTTT.

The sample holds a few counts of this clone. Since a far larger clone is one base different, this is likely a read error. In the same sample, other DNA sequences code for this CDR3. CDR3 DNA sequence: TGTGCTCTTGGGAAGGCCCTATATCCCACTTGGGGAGTCGTCATGAAGTTGGCAGCGAGGAAACTCATCTTT. It yields the protein CALGKALYPTWGVVMKLAARKLIF. The gene calls are TRDV1 and TRDJ1, with a weak D call TRDD3 (5 bases). The germline gives CDR1 TSWWSYY, CDR2 QGS. V lost 5 bases to trimming and J lost 8 bases, with 48 bases between them. The CDR3 loop spans 24 amino acids.

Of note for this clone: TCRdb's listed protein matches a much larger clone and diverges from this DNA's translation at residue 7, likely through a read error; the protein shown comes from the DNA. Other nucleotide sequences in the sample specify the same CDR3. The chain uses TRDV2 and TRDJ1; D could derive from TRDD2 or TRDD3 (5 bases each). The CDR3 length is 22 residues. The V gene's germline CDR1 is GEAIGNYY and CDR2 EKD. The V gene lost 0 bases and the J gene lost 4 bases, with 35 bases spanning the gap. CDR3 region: CACDTGSLPTSPGLTTRDKLIF. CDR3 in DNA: TGTGCCTGTGACACCGGAAGTCTTCCCACGTCTCCTGGGCTCACTACGCGCGATAAACTCATCTTT.

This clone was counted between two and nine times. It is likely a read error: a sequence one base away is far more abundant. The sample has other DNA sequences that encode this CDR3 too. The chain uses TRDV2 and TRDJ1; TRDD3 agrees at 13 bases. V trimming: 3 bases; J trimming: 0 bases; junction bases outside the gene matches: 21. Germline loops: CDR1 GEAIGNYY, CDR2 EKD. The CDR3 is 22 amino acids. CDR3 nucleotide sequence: TGTGCCTGTGACCCTCTACTGGGGGATACGCCCAGAGATCCCGTGTACACCGATAAACTCATCTTT. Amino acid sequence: CACDPLLGDTPRDPVYTDKLIF.

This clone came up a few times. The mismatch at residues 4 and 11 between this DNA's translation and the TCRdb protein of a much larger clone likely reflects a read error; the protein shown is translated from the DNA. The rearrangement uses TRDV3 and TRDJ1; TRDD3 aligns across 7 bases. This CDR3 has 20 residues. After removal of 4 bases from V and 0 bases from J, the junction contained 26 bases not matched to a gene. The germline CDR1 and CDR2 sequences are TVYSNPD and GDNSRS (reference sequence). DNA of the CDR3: TGTGCCTCAGAGGACTCTACGCCGACTGGGGCGATGGCCAACACCGATAAACTCATCTTT. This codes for CASEDSTPTGAMANTDKLIF.

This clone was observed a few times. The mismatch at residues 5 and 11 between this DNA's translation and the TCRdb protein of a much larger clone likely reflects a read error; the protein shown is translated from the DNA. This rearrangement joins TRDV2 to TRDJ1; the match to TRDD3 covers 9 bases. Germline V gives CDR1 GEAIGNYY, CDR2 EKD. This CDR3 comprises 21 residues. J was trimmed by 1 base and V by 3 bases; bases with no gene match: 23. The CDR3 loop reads CACDAVSLGDASTQSTDKLIF. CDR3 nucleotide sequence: TGTGCCTGTGACGCCGTGTCGCTGGGGGATGCTTCTACTCAATCCACCGATAAACTCATCTTT.

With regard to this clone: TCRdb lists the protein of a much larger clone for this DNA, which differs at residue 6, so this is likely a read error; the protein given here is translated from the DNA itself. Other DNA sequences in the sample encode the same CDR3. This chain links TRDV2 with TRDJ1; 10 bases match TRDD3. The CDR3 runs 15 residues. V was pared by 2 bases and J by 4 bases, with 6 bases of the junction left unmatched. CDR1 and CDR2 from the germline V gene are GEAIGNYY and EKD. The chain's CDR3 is CACDNMGDTGDKLIF. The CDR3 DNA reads TGTGCCTGTGACAATATGGGGGATACTGGCGATAAACTCATCTTT.

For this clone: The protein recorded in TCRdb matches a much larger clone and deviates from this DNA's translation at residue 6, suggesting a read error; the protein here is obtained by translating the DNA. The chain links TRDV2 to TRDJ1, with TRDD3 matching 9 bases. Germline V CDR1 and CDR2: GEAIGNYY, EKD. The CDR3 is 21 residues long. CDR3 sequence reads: CACDTTVLGWGILLYTDKLIF. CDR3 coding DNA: TGTGCCTGTGACACTACGGTTCTGGGCTGGGGGATTTTGCTGTACACCGATAAGCTCATCTTT.

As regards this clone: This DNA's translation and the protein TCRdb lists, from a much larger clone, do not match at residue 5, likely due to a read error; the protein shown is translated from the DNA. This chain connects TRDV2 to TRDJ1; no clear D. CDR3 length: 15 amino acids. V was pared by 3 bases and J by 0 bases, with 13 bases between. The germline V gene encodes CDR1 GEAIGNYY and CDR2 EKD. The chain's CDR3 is CACDAVGAYTDKLIF. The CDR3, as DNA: TGTGCCTGTGACGCCGTGGGTGCGTACACCGATAAACTCATCTTT.

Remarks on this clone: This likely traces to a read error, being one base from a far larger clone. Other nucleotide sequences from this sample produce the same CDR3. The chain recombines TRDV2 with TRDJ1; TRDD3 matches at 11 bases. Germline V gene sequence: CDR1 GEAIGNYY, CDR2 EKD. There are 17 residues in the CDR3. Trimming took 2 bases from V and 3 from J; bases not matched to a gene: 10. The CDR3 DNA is TGTGCCTGTGACAGACTATTGGGGGATACGCGGGCCGATAAACTCATCTTT. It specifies CACDRLLGDTRADKLIF.

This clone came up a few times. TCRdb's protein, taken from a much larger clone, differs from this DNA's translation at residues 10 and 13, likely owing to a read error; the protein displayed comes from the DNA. The CDR3 nucleotides are TGTGCCTGTGACACTATGGTTCTGGGCTTGGGGATTTTTCTGTACACCGATAAACTCATCTTT. Translation gives CACDTMVLGLGIFLYTDKLIF. The chain joins TRDV2 to TRDJ1, with a possible D match to TRDD3 (6 bases). The CDR3 runs 21 residues. V lost 1 base, J lost 0 bases, and 29 bases lay in between. The V gene's germline CDR1 is GEAIGNYY and CDR2 EKD.